The clone carrying this T cell receptor (beta chain) has just a few counts. The record originates from a study of blood T cells in healthy people across ages. The authors ran a second PCR of about 7 to 11 cycles using a sample-barcoded 5' primer and a J-beta primer mix. TCRdb independently ran MiXCR on the 5' RACE reads; one entry per CDR3 protein. Of about 1,600,000 distinct CDR3 sequences in the sample, around two fifths are singletons; the top ten hold 7.9%. Germline assignment: CDR1 SQVTM and CDR2 ANQGSEA. The V and J ends lost 6 bases and 3 bases respectively, with 18 bases between them. The CDR3 sequence is 14 residues long. Peripheral blood from each donor was collected in a volume of 9.5 to 10 milliliters. At least 6.5 million PBMCs were isolated per sample.

The source of this sequence is a woman aged 18 to 35 in good health. The chain uses TRBV29-1 and TRBJ2-7; no definite D call. Sequenced: blood. CDR3 in DNA: TGCAGCGTGAACCCAGGTTGGGAAAGCTACGAGCAGTACTTC. Residues: CSVNPGWESYEQYF.